A single sample is the source of the 17 T cell receptor beta chains below, sequenced in a study of shared clonotypes between healthy human individuals. Sequenced by immunoSEQ multiplex PCR; TCRdb stores in-frame clones only, minus some. There are around 2.5 million clones in the sample; approximately 94% occur only once, and approximately 0.37% lies in the top ten. Sequenced input: naive CD4+ T cells from PBMCs. The subset denotes: CD45RA+ positively selected. The receptors were sampled from a man aged 18 to 29 in good health. Some clones in this sample may be carry-over from other donors' samples.

The genes are TRBV25-1 and TRBJ2-2; 8 positions agree with TRBD1. In germline, CDR1 is MGHDK, CDR2 SYGVNS. This CDR3 is built from 14 residues. V trimming: 6 bases; J trimming: 3 bases; junction bases outside the gene matches: 3. In nucleotides, the CDR3 is TGTGCCAGCAGCAGGACAGGGCACACCGGGGAGCTGTTTTTT. It specifies CASSRTGHTGELFF. Using reference TRBV25-1 and TRBJ2-2 for the parts outside the CDR3, the full variable domain is EADIYQTPRYLVIGTGKKITLECSQTMGHDKMYWYQQDPGMELHLIHYSYGVNSTEKGDLSSESTVSRIRTEHFPLTLESARPSHTSQYLCASSRTGHTGELFFGEGSRLTVL.

The genes are TRBV7-9 and TRBJ2-2; D uncertain. Deletions cut 6 bases from V and 0 bases from J, with 11 bases between. The CDR3 runs to 15 residues. Germline assignment: CDR1 SEHNR and CDR2 FQNEAQ (reference sequence). The CDR3 here is CASRPRTANTGELFF. CDR3 in DNA: TGTGCCAGCAGACCCCGGACGGCGAACACCGGGGAGCTGTTTTTT.

The rearrangement uses TRBV7-2 and TRBJ1-2; unclear D gene. V was trimmed by 4 bases and J by 3 bases, leaving 15 bases between them. The CDR3 covers 15 residues. Germline CDR1 reads SGHTA; CDR2 reads FQGNSA. This CDR3 is CASSSPRNGHYGYTF. DNA of the CDR3: TGTGCCAGCAGCTCCCCCCGAAACGGGCACTATGGCTACACCTTC.

V gene TRBV28 combines with J gene TRBJ2-7; D unresolved. V lost 7 bases and J 4 bases, leaving 11 bases between the germline ends. Looked up from germline, CDR1 is MDHEN and CDR2 is SYDVKM. The CDR3 consists of 12 residues. The CDR3 coding sequence is TGTGCCAGCAACCAAATGAATTACGAGCAGTACTTC. It specifies CASNQMNYEQYF.

V is TRBV4-1 and J is TRBJ1-6; D unclear. CDR3 length: 16 amino acids. V lost 4 bases and J 9 bases, leaving 19 bases between the germline ends. The germline gives CDR1 MGHRA, CDR2 YSYEKL. The CDR3 region has the DNA TGCGCCAGCAGCCCATACAAGGACTATCGGGGTTCACCCCTCCACTTT. This codes for CASSPYKDYRGSPLHF.

The V call is TRBV28, the J call TRBJ1-2; D remains ambiguous. CDR1 is MDHEN and CDR2 is SYDVKM in the germline V gene. The CDR3 contains 16 residues. With 4 bases removed from V and 3 bases from J, the gap between germline ends came to 18 bases. In DNA form, the CDR3 reads TGTGCCAGCAGTTCACCTCATTCCCCGGGAGACTATGGCTACACCTTC. As protein: CASSSPHSPGDYGYTF.

The V and J genes are TRBV10-3 and TRBJ2-3, with TRBD2 as a possible D gene (6 bases). Trimming removed 0 bases at V and 2 bases at J, with 9 bases between. This CDR3 has 15 amino acids. Germline lookup yields CDR1 ENHRY and CDR2 SYGVKD. The CDR3 loop is CAISESGTYTDTQYF. The CDR3 region has the DNA TGTGCCATCAGTGAGTCGGGGACTTACACAGATACGCAGTATTTT.

The gene calls are TRBV28 and TRBJ2-1; 8 bases line up with TRBD2. The CDR3 consists of 16 residues. Germline CDR1 MDHEN, CDR2 SYDVKM. The trim removed 1 base at V and 2 bases at J, leaving 4 bases unmatched. CDR3 residues: CASSLLGGRPYNEQFF. DNA for the CDR3: TGTGCCAGCAGTTTATTGGGCGGGAGGCCCTACAATGAGCAGTTCTTC.

The genes are TRBV9 and TRBJ1-3; perhaps TRBD1 as D (5 bases). Trimming stripped 2 bases from V and 2 bases from J, with 11 bases between. Germline V gene sequence: CDR1 SGDLS, CDR2 YYNGEE. The CDR3 has 15 amino acids. The CDR3 sequence is CASSVIGAPGNTIYF. CDR3 DNA: TGTGCCAGCAGCGTGATCGGGGCACCTGGAAACACCATATATTTT. Drawing the rest from reference TRBV9 and TRBJ1-3, the complete variable domain is DSGVTQTPKHLITATGQRVTLRCSPRSGDLSVYWYQQSLDQGLQFLIQYYNGEERAKGNILERFSAQQFPDLHSELNLSSLELGDSALYFCASSVIGAPGNTIYFGEGSWLTVV.

CDR3 protein: CASIQGVSQGEQYF. CDR3 in DNA: TGTGCCAGCATCCAAGGGGTATCTCAGGGGGAGCAGTACTTC. The chain employs TRBV7-2 and TRBJ2-7; D possibly corresponds to TRBD1 (6 bases). Looked up from germline, CDR1 is SGHTA and CDR2 is FQGNSA. Trimming removed 7 bases from V and 7 bases from J, with 20 bases in between. There are 14 residues in the CDR3.

V gene TRBV14 combines with J gene TRBJ1-4; TRBD1 is a possible D gene (6 bases). CDR1 and CDR2 from the germline V gene are SGHDN and FVKESK. The CDR3 is made up of 14 amino acids. Trimming removed 4 bases from V and 8 bases from J, with 14 bases in between. The CDR3, as DNA: TGTGCCAGCAGCCGCAAAGGGGGACGGGAAAAACTGTTTTTT. Translated: CASSRKGGREKLFF.

This sequence joins TRBV7-3 and TRBJ2-3; 7 bases line up with TRBD2. Germline CDR1 SGHTA, CDR2 FQGTGA. Trimming at V came to 8 bases and at J to 0 bases, leaving 11 bases not matched to a gene. The CDR3 is 16 residues long. The CDR3 is CASSQGSSGSTDTQYF. CDR3 nucleotide sequence: TGTGCCAGCTCCCAAGGGTCTAGCGGAAGCACAGATACGCAGTATTTT.

V gene TRBV4-1 combines with J gene TRBJ2-1; D is unclear. Trimming removed 0 bases at V and 10 bases at J, with 10 bases between. Per germline, CDR1 MGHRA and CDR2 YSYEKL. The CDR3 has 13 residues. For the CDR3, the DNA is TGCGCCAGCAGCCAAGATCTGGCGTGGGAGCAGTTCTTC. This gives the protein CASSQDLAWEQFF.

The rearrangement links TRBV5-5 to TRBJ1-2; no clear D gene. CDR1 and CDR2 from the germline V gene are SGHKS and YYEKEE (reference sequence). Deletions cut 1 base from V and 3 bases from J, with 19 bases between. This CDR3 has 17 amino acids. The CDR3 DNA sequence: TGTGCCAGCAGCTTGTCAAGCGGTATAGGGTCGTACTATGGCTACACCTTC. It codes for CASSLSSGIGSYYGYTF.

The J gene is TRBJ2-3, the V gene TRBV27; D uncertain. V lost 3 bases to trimming and J lost 1 base, with 11 bases between them. The germline CDR1 and CDR2 sequences are MNHEY and SMNVEV (reference sequence). The CDR3 loop spans 15 amino acids. The CDR3 protein is CASSFYTFGTDTQYF. CDR3 sequence (DNA): TGTGCCAGCAGTTTTTACACCTTCGGCACAGATACGCAGTATTTT.

This clone has a single count. The same CDR3 can be traced to other DNA sequences in this sample. The chain links TRBV6-5 to TRBJ2-3, with unresolved D. The CDR3 extends over 14 amino acids. The germline CDR1 and CDR2 sequences are MNHEY and SVGAGI. Trimming removed 0 bases at V and 1 base at J, with 5 bases between. CDR3 sequence: CASSYSGGTDTQYF. CDR3 DNA sequence: TGTGCCAGCAGTTACTCTGGGGGCACAGATACGCAGTATTTT.

This clone was seen only a few times. Other DNA sequences from this sample encode an identical CDR3 as well. The rearrangement uses TRBV7-8 and TRBJ2-7; D call uncertain. CDR3 size: 12 residues. With 1 base removed from V and 2 bases from J, the gap between germline ends came to 3 bases. Per the germline V gene, CDR1 is SGHVS and CDR2 is FQNEAQ. CDR3 loop: CASSLEAYEQYF. For the CDR3, the DNA is TGTGCCAGCAGCTTAGAGGCCTACGAGCAGTACTTC.